This is a list of T cell receptor beta chains from one sample in a study of T cell responses to AZD1222 COVID-19 vaccine. Profiling relied on immunoSEQ multiplex PCR, and the TCRdb table lists in-frame clones only, not all of them. The sample holds under 200,000 clones; about 87% are singletons and the top ten take around 2.5%. This specimen consisted of peripheral blood, obtained on day 0 of MenACWY control vaccination. These receptors all stem from an adult in good health. The conserved cysteine and the conserved F or W are not part of the CDR3 here. Fields, in order: V gene, CDR3 protein.

v_call: TRBV11-3
cdr3_aa: ASSPRDSDTQY

v_call: TRBV30
cdr3_aa: AWSTYSGQGDSPLH

v_call: TRBV7-2
cdr3_aa: ASSLATGRGTGELF

v_call: TRBV7-9
cdr3_aa: ASSLAPITYEQY

v_call: TRBV27
cdr3_aa: ASSLQGDYGYT

v_call: TRBV29-1
cdr3_aa: SVGGPAGQGGYEQY

v_call: TRBV7-8
cdr3_aa: ASSPSRQTDGYT

v_call: TRBV5-6
cdr3_aa: ASSVGARSGANVLT

v_call: TRBV10-1
cdr3_aa: ASSASRLGGHEQY

v_call: TRBV18
cdr3_aa: ASSPGDRVYGYT

v_call: TRBV5-1
cdr3_aa: ASSNRDRGDNEQF

v_call: TRBV12-3/TRBV12-4
cdr3_aa: ATDGGNEQF

v_call: TRBV15
cdr3_aa: ATSRVREGYNEQF

v_call: TRBV28
cdr3_aa: ASRGLSGSYEQY

v_call: TRBV28
cdr3_aa: ASLRAVQETQY

v_call: TRBV6-5
cdr3_aa: ASSSGQGLQETQY

v_call: TRBV18
cdr3_aa: ASSPTARGGEPQH

v_call: TRBV30
cdr3_aa: AWTATGTEAF

v_call: TRBV7-8
cdr3_aa: ASSLIGTGNSYEQY

v_call: TRBV6-5
cdr3_aa: ASKAGGSSYEQY

v_call: TRBV15
cdr3_aa: ATSVDRGSSPLH

v_call: TRBV4-2
cdr3_aa: ASSPGTGKDLELF

v_call: TRBV28
cdr3_aa: ASSLAGSSYEQY

v_call: TRBV19
cdr3_aa: ASSNRGISYNEQF

v_call: TRBV28
cdr3_aa: ASSFMQGSVYSNQPQH

v_call: TRBV21-1
cdr3_aa: ASSKGEDRGRTEAF

v_call: TRBV28
cdr3_aa: ASRGSWRSYEQY

v_call: TRBV24-1
cdr3_aa: ATSDRTSGGGETQY

v_call: TRBV28
cdr3_aa: ASSDGTSGRGYEQY

v_call: TRBV19
cdr3_aa: ASSISGTGQRHEQY

v_call: TRBV27
cdr3_aa: ASSHDSPPDEQF

v_call: TRBV5-8
cdr3_aa: ASSLVLGRGDYEQY

v_call: TRBV9
cdr3_aa: ASSVAVGGGTDTQY

v_call: TRBV6-5
cdr3_aa: ASSYSFGNTIY

v_call: TRBV29-1
cdr3_aa: SVGSGLIGNQPQH

v_call: TRBV2
cdr3_aa: ASSEVGATEHRYSGYT

v_call: TRBV7-2
cdr3_aa: ASSLPSAHEQY

v_call: TRBV7-6
cdr3_aa: ASSRVGLAENYEQY

v_call: TRBV6-5
cdr3_aa: ASRAGSYNSPLH

v_call: TRBV28
cdr3_aa: ASSRGRGTEAF